The TCR beta chain under discussion was sequenced for a study of blood T cell repertoires in COVID-19. Study-level information: Researchers got acute and convalescent COVID-19 samples from the United States, Italy and Spain. The cDNA or gDNA used as material had been derived from T cells, B-cell-depleted T cells, or PBMCs.

The CDR3 consists of 18 residues. Per the germline V gene, CDR1 is MGHRA and CDR2 is YSYEKL. With 4 bases clipped from V and 2 bases from J, the junction kept 12 bases outside the gene matches. As handled by the study authors: Reference gene primer amplification gave estimated nucleated cell counts. The data were produced by immunoSEQ multiplex PCR, yet TCRdb's version contains in-frame clones alone and is incomplete. V and J calls and clone size come straight from that table; D and trimming were deduced from the DNA. The profile shows around 700,000 clones, more than 80% of them singletons. The chain combines TRBV4-1 with TRBJ1-5, with 9 bases that match TRBD1. This receptor was identified in a woman aged 18-29 years with acute or convalescent COVID-19. Source material: peripheral blood. The CDR3: CASSPSPPWTGGNQPQHF. The CDR3 nucleotides are TGCGCCAGCAGCCCGAGCCCCCCCTGGACAGGGGGCAATCAGCCCCAGCATTTT.